This T cell receptor beta chain was recorded in a study of CD8 T cells in ankylosing spondylitis. Whole-study findings and limits: Earlier authors reported some of these motif variants in reactive arthritis synovial fluid and blood. As reported, disease-linked clones showed significant enrichment in matched ankylosing spondylitis synovial fluid. Disease-linked clones displayed a CD8+ phenotype and appeared relatively rarely in peripheral blood.

TCRdb analysed the 5' RACE reads with MiXCR anew, one entry per CDR3 protein. Of about 140,000 distinct CDR3 sequences in the sample, roughly 34% were seen once. This clonotype has only a few counts. The target antigen is unknown. Deletions cut 3 bases from V and 0 bases from J, with 12 bases between. This CDR3 is built from 16 residues. This rearrangement joins TRBV12-3 or TRBV12-4 to TRBJ1-3, with no clear D. This receptor was taken from a male donor with ankylosing spondylitis. Material for sequencing was synovial fluid, either unsorted or a sorted T cell fraction (not recorded which). CDR3 bases: TGTGCCAGCAGTTTTAATACACGGAACTCTGGAAACACCATATATTTT. It encodes CASSFNTRNSGNTIYF.